This T cell receptor (beta chain) was recovered during a study of blood T cell repertoires in COVID-19 (dated by TCRdb to the early 2020s). About the full investigation: Collaborator samples came from the United States, Italy and Spain and covered acute and convalescent phases of COVID-19. The prospective study material was composed of cDNA or gDNA derived from T cells, B-cell-depleted T cells, or PBMCs. Deeply sampled blood TCRbeta repertoires from subjects exposed to, actively infected with, or recovered from COVID-19 were included in the dataset. A freely available public database, intended as a resource for researchers studying the immune response to SARS-CoV-2, is where the repertoires were released. Samples were obtained from the ongoing ImmuneRACE study (first 160 participants) and from about 1,300 subjects provided by 6 global collaborators. Sample metadata almost always included a de-identified subject ID, COVID-19 status, age in years and sex. HLA class I and class II types, where available, came from metadata supplied by the sample provider rather than from assay-based typing. General conclusions and limits of the study: The quantity of clinical and demographic metadata differed by source and by participant and was supplied without curation.

TCRbeta CDR3 regions were amplified from genomic DNA by means of the immunoSEQ Assay, a bias-controlled multiplex PCR. For the original study's pipeline: The number of nucleated cells in each sample was estimated from the amplification of reference gene primers within the assay. To quantify the absolute abundance of each unique TCRbeta CDR3 rearrangement, sequence reads were collapsed and filtered. For each sample, productive Simpson clonality was calculated as the square root of Simpson's diversity index across productive rearrangements. TCRdb retrieved this table from immuneACCESS and kept in-frame rearrangements only. Not all clones are present; in checked studies, unresolved V genes account for under half, and no reason is known for the remainder. Clone size and V and J calls were adopted from that table, with D and trimming inferred from the DNA. This sample comprises 250,000 or so clones, 85% to 90% of them detected only once. The biggest ten clones account for about 4% of the sample.

For this chain, trimming is 7 bases at the V end and 4 bases at the J end, and the number of junction bases without a gene match is 9. CDR1 and CDR2, per the germline V gene (reference sequence), are PRHDT and FYEKMQ. The CDR3 has 15 amino acids, counting the end cysteine and phenylalanine. Of all the DNA, just the CDR3 is kept, 45 bases in frame from base 1. Comments on this clone: No cognate antigen has been identified for it. No base qualities exist here, and no much larger clone lies one base off it.

Participants in the prospective study were aged about 18 to 89 years, lived in 20 to 25 United States geographic areas, and enrolled through a virtual design. To assign participants to cohorts, the prospective study relied on clinical history that participants themselves reported in a screening survey and a study questionnaire. Mobile phlebotomists in the prospective study collected whole blood, serum and a nasopharyngeal or oropharyngeal swab from every participant. Prospective study participants could optionally give additional blood draws and questionnaires over an approximately 2-month period. Blood samples from the prospective study were shipped frozen or at room temperature prior to DNA extraction.

This TCR was sampled from a woman in her 30s with acute COVID-19. This sequence uses TRBV13 and TRBJ2-3, with 9 bases matching TRBD2. Material for sequencing was PBMCs or T cells enriched from blood (not recorded which). The DNA sequence is as follows: TGTGCCAGCAAATGGGCGGGAGGGCCGTCAGATACGCAGTATTTT. Its protein is CASKWAGGPSDTQYF.